This is a list of T cell receptor beta chains from one sample in a study of blood T cells in healthy people across ages. TCRdb re-called the 5' RACE reads with MiXCR, one entry per CDR3 protein. The data show more than 650,000 distinct CDR3 sequences, around a quarter seen once. The same sample was also used in a study of T cells of mothers and their children.

Sample: blood. The receptors derive from a boy aged 10-17 years in good health. CDR3s include the opening cysteine and the closing phenylalanine or tryptophan. Each record gives: J gene, D gene, clone size, V gene, CDR3 DNA, CDR3 protein. D genes are given only for firm matches. Only part of the rows carry a size: once, few, many, or a class if the clone is expanded.

J: TRBJ1-2
D: TRBD1
size: -
V: TRBV7-9
DNA: TGTGCCAGCAGTCAAGGGACAGCCTCATATGGCTACACCTTC
CDR3: CASSQGTASYGYTF

J: TRBJ1-4
D: -
size: few
V: TRBV3-1
DNA: TGTGCCAGCAGCCACCGAAGGGGGTCGGAGGAAAAACTGTTTTTT
CDR3: CASSHRRGSEEKLFF

J: TRBJ2-7
D: -
size: -
V: TRBV27
DNA: TGTGCCAGCAGTTTATTGAGGGAGAGGGTCTACGAGCAGTACTTC
CDR3: CASSLLRERVYEQYF

J: TRBJ2-5
D: TRBD1
size: many
V: TRBV18
DNA: TGTGCCAGCAGCCCCCGGGACAGACAAGAGACCCAGTACTTC
CDR3: CASSPRDRQETQYF

J: TRBJ1-1
D: -
size: few
V: TRBV5-1
DNA: TGCGCCAGCAGCTTGGATACCTCGGGGACTGAAGCTTTCTTT
CDR3: CASSLDTSGTEAFF

J: TRBJ2-6
D: -
size: -
V: TRBV4-2
DNA: TGTGCCAGCAGCCAAGTGGGCAGGGGCCGAACTGGGGCCAACGTCCTGACTTTC
CDR3: CASSQVGRGRTGANVLTF

J: TRBJ2-7
D: -
size: few
V: TRBV27
DNA: TGTGCCAGCAGTCCCATGGGGGCAGGGAGCTCCTACGAGCAGTACTTC
CDR3: CASSPMGAGSSYEQYF

J: TRBJ1-6
D: -
size: -
V: TRBV2
DNA: TGTGCCTCACAGGTGCGCTCCTATAATTCACCCCTCCACTTT
CDR3: CASQVRSYNSPLHF

J: TRBJ2-2
D: TRBD2
size: -
V: TRBV7-3
DNA: TGTGCCAGCAGCTTGGCGGGAGGAGACACCGGGGAGCTGTTTTTT
CDR3: CASSLAGGDTGELFF

J: TRBJ2-7
D: TRBD2
size: -
V: TRBV15
DNA: TGTGCCACCAGCAGAGCCGGGACTAGCCTCGAGCAGTACTTC
CDR3: CATSRAGTSLEQYF

J: TRBJ2-4
D: -
size: -
V: TRBV12-3/TRBV12-4
DNA: TGTGCCAGCAGGGGGACAAACATAGCCAAAAACATTCAGTACTTC
CDR3: CASRGTNIAKNIQYF

J: TRBJ1-4
D: TRBD1
size: few
V: TRBV10-3
DNA: TGTGCCATCAGTGATAGGAGGGGGCGATCAACTAATGAAAAACTGTTTTTT
CDR3: CAISDRRGRSTNEKLFF

J: TRBJ1-1
D: -
size: -
V: TRBV7-2
DNA: TGTGCCAGCAGCTTAGGTCCCCTCGGAGCTTTCTTT
CDR3: CASSLGPLGAFF

J: TRBJ2-5
D: -
size: -
V: TRBV7-2
DNA: TGTGCCAGCAGCTGGGCGGCAGGGCAAGAGACCCAGTACTTC
CDR3: CASSWAAGQETQYF

J: TRBJ2-7
D: TRBD2
size: -
V: TRBV6-1
DNA: TGTGCCAGCAAGAAATCAGGACTAGCGGTCTCCTACGAGCAGTACTTC
CDR3: CASKKSGLAVSYEQYF

J: TRBJ1-1
D: TRBD1
size: -
V: TRBV30
DNA: TGTGCCTGGGTGGACAGGGGGCCTTTGAACACTGAAGCTTTCTTT
CDR3: CAWVDRGPLNTEAFF

J: TRBJ1-5
D: -
size: few
V: TRBV6-1
DNA: TGTGCCAGCACCCAAAGGGCAGGGCAACAGCCCCAGCATTTT
CDR3: CASTQRAGQQPQHF

J: TRBJ2-3
D: TRBD2
size: -
V: TRBV14
DNA: TGTGCCAGCAGCCAAGATGGGCTAGCGGGAGCTAGCACAGATACGCAGTATTTT
CDR3: CASSQDGLAGASTDTQYF

J: TRBJ1-5
D: TRBD1
size: few
V: TRBV3-1
DNA: TGTGCCAGCAGCCAACAGGGGGCCTATCAGCCCCAGCATTTT
CDR3: CASSQQGAYQPQHF

J: TRBJ1-2
D: TRBD1
size: -
V: TRBV6-6
DNA: TGTGCCAGCATCCTCCGACAGGGCAACTATGGCTACACCTTC
CDR3: CASILRQGNYGYTF

J: TRBJ2-2
D: TRBD2
size: few
V: TRBV10-1
DNA: TGCGCCAGCAGGCTAGCGGGGGACACCGGGGAGCTGTTTTTT
CDR3: CASRLAGDTGELFF

J: TRBJ2-1
D: -
size: few
V: TRBV6-5
DNA: TGTGCCAGCAGTTACTCAGGGGGAAAACTCTCCTACAATGAGCAGTTCTTC
CDR3: CASSYSGGKLSYNEQFF

J: TRBJ2-5
D: TRBD1
size: -
V: TRBV6-2/TRBV6-3
DNA: TGTGCCAGCAGTTACGGGGACAGGGGCCAAGAGACCCAGTACTTC
CDR3: CASSYGDRGQETQYF

J: TRBJ1-4
D: -
size: few
V: TRBV7-6
DNA: TGTGCCAGCAGCCACCGCCAGGGGACTAATGAAAAACTGTTTTTT
CDR3: CASSHRQGTNEKLFF

J: TRBJ2-3
D: -
size: -
V: TRBV7-7
DNA: TGTGCCAGCAGCTCGAAGGGGCTCACAGATACGCAGTATTTT
CDR3: CASSSKGLTDTQYF

J: TRBJ2-2
D: TRBD1
size: -
V: TRBV5-1
DNA: TGCGCCAGCAGCTGGGCCTCGGCCGGGACAGGGGATGCCGGGGAGCTGTTTTTT
CDR3: CASSWASAGTGDAGELFF

J: TRBJ2-5
D: TRBD2
size: few
V: TRBV6-1
DNA: TGTGCCAGCAGTACGATGCAGCGGGGGGCTAGAGAGACCCAGTACTTC
CDR3: CASSTMQRGARETQYF

J: TRBJ1-1
D: -
size: -
V: TRBV6-5
DNA: TGTGCCAGCAGTTACGGGGGGGGGACCACTGAAGCTTTCTTT
CDR3: CASSYGGGTTEAFF

J: TRBJ2-5
D: -
size: -
V: TRBV6-5
DNA: TGTGCCAGCGGTACGGGGACCCAGTACTTC
CDR3: CASGTGTQYF

J: TRBJ2-3
D: -
size: -
V: TRBV7-2
DNA: TGTGCCAGCAGCGCGTCTAGCGGCACAGATACGCAGTATTTT
CDR3: CASSASSGTDTQYF

J: TRBJ2-6
D: -
size: -
V: TRBV18
DNA: TGTGCCAGCTTACCGGACGCAATGGGGGCCAACGTCCTGACTTTC
CDR3: CASLPDAMGANVLTF

J: TRBJ2-5
D: TRBD2
size: few
V: TRBV27
DNA: TGTGCCAGCAGTTTTAGCGGGGGGGCACAGACCCAGTACTTC
CDR3: CASSFSGGAQTQYF

J: TRBJ1-4
D: -
size: few
V: TRBV2
DNA: TGTGCCAGCAGCGACGGGACGGGTGTTGAAAAACTGTTTTTT
CDR3: CASSDGTGVEKLFF

J: TRBJ1-1
D: -
size: -
V: TRBV19
DNA: TGTGCCAGTAAGCCCGAGGTGTTAGACACTGAAGCTTTCTTT
CDR3: CASKPEVLDTEAFF

J: TRBJ2-1
D: TRBD2
size: -
V: TRBV6-4
DNA: TGTGCCAGCAGTGGAAGCGGGACTAGCGGGTCTGAGCAGTTCTTC
CDR3: CASSGSGTSGSEQFF

J: TRBJ1-2
D: TRBD1
size: few
V: TRBV27
DNA: TGTGCCAGCAGTTTCCTAGGGACAGTAAGTGGCTACACCTTC
CDR3: CASSFLGTVSGYTF

J: TRBJ2-5
D: -
size: -
V: TRBV29-1
DNA: TGCAGCGTAGAAACGGGAGTCCAAGAGACCCAGTACTTC
CDR3: CSVETGVQETQYF

J: TRBJ1-1
D: -
size: -
V: TRBV5-1
DNA: TGCGCCAGCAGCTCGGACGGAATGAACACTGAAGCTTTCTTT
CDR3: CASSSDGMNTEAFF

J: TRBJ1-2
D: TRBD1
size: -
V: TRBV5-1
DNA: TGCGCCAGCAGCGACAGGGAATCTAACTATGGCTACACCTTC
CDR3: CASSDRESNYGYTF

J: TRBJ1-6
D: -
size: -
V: TRBV9
DNA: TGTGCCAGCAGCCCGAGGGCAGGGGTAAAAAATAATTCACCCCTCCACTTT
CDR3: CASSPRAGVKNNSPLHF